The 27 T cell receptor beta chains presented below share a single source sample, sequenced in a study of a mutant IDH1 vaccine in newly diagnosed glioma. The time point here: week 47, end of study. Mutant IDH1 20-mer peptide, at 300 ug, made up each vaccine dose, with topical imiquimod. Measured with immunoSEQ multiplex PCR; TCRdb has only the in-frame clones, and not every one. The sample has some 87,000 clones, approximately 75% seen once. These TCRs are of unknown antigen specificity. This sample comprised PBMCs, obtained from a glioma patient whose treatment included an IDH1 peptide vaccine. These receptors were obtained from a man aged 35 to 55 with glioma.

The chain uses TRBV11-1 and TRBJ2-4; D gene uncertain. The germline CDR1 and CDR2 sequences are SGHAT and FQDESV (reference sequence). Trimming shortened V by 5 bases and J by 0 bases, and 14 bases separated the two germline ends. CDR3 size: 16 residues. Here the CDR3 DNA reads TGTGCCAGCAGCCCGTTGAGGATTCTAGCCAAAAACATTCAGTACTTC. Translated, it gives CASSPLRILAKNIQYF. Looking up the rest from reference TRBV11-1 and TRBJ2-4 gives the full variable domain: EAEVAQSPRYKITEKSQAVAFWCDPISGHATLYWYRQILGQGPELLVQFQDESVVDDSQLPKDRFSAERLKGVDSTLKIQPAELGDSAMYLCASSPLRILAKNIQYFGAGTRLSVL.

CDR3 in amino acids: CASSPTGGLLTFF. CDR3 nucleotide sequence: TGCGCCAGCAGCCCTACCGGGGGGCTATTGACGTTTTTT. J is TRBJ2-2 and V is TRBV4-1, with D possibly matching TRBD2 (7 bases). Germline V gene lookup returns CDR1 MGHRA and CDR2 YSYEKL. V shed 4 bases and J shed 16 bases, with 19 bases lying between them. CDR3 length equals 13 residues.

A single count supports this clone. The V gene is TRBV13, the J gene TRBJ2-1; TRBD2 is a possible D gene (5 bases). The CDR3 runs 13 residues. V lost 4 bases, J lost 7 bases, and 11 bases lay in between. CDR1 and CDR2 (germline): PRHDT, FYEKMQ (reference sequence). CDR3 residues: CASSSRTENEQFF. CDR3 bases: TGTGCCAGCAGCTCCCGGACTGAAAATGAGCAGTTCTTC.

This chain joins TRBV5-5 and TRBJ2-2; D unclear. The CDR3 has 16 amino acids. Between the trimmed V and J ends, which lost 0 bases and 6 bases, there was a span of 15 bases. Germline loops: CDR1 SGHKS, CDR2 YYEKEE (reference sequence). This chain's CDR3 is CASSLVMGMGSGELFF. The CDR3 DNA reads as TGTGCCAGCAGCTTGGTTATGGGAATGGGCTCCGGGGAGCTGTTTTTT.

The rearrangement links TRBV6-1 to TRBJ2-7; D is unclear. The V and J ends lost 2 bases and 2 bases respectively, with 13 bases between them. From germline, CDR1 is MNHNS and CDR2 SASEGT. The CDR3 is 15 residues long. Written as DNA, the CDR3 is TGTGCCAGCAGTGAATTTAGGGCAGGACCCTACGAGCAGTACTTC. It is translated as CASSEFRAGPYEQYF.

The chain carries TRBV27 and TRBJ2-5, with TRBD1 matching 10 bases. This CDR3 contains 13 residues. The V segment lost 5 bases and the J segment 14 bases; nucleotides outside the gene matches: 11. Germline CDR1 MNHEY, CDR2 SMNVEV (reference sequence). Written as DNA, the CDR3 is TGTGCCAGCAGTGCAACCCGACAGGGGGCTGTATACTTC. As protein: CASSATRQGAVYF.

This clone appeared a few times. V and J are TRBV19 and TRBJ2-1, with a possible D match to TRBD1 (5 bases). The CDR3 is 15 amino acids. Germline V gene lookup returns CDR1 LNHDA and CDR2 SQIVND (reference sequence). V was clipped by 5 bases and J by 0 bases, with 11 bases between them. This CDR3 is CASSLSGISYNEQFF. The CDR3 DNA is TGTGCCAGTAGTTTATCAGGGATCTCCTACAATGAGCAGTTCTTC.

This clone was seen repeatedly, ten times or more. In the same sample, other DNA sequences code for this CDR3. J is TRBJ1-1 and V is TRBV18, with D hard to call. CDR1 and CDR2 from the germline V gene are KGHSH and LQKENI. Trimming pared 3 bases from V and 5 bases from J, leaving 7 bases between. This CDR3 has 12 amino acids. CDR3 in amino acids: CASSPTGTEAFF. CDR3 sequence (DNA): TGTGCCAGCTCACCCACGGGGACTGAAGCTTTCTTT.

This clone has only a few counts. In DNA form, the CDR3 reads TGTGCCAGTTCCCTAAATCCGGACTTAGAAGCTTTCTTT. It yields the protein CASSLNPDLEAFF. The chain employs TRBV19 and TRBJ1-1; no firm D call. Germline loops: CDR1 LNHDA, CDR2 SQIVND (reference sequence). This CDR3 spans 13 amino acids. The V end was cut by 8 bases, the J end by 8 bases, with 18 bases between.

To note about this clone: The same CDR3 is also encoded by other DNA sequences in this sample. The chain employs TRBV5-1 and TRBJ2-7; D might be TRBD1 (5 bases). Germline V gene sequence: CDR1 SGHRS, CDR2 YFSETQ. This CDR3 region has 12 residues. V was shortened by 8 bases and J by 3 bases, with 12 bases between the two germline ends. Written as DNA, the CDR3 is TGCGCCAGTAGTCGTGACAGCTACGAGCAGTACTTC. As protein: CASSRDSYEQYF.

The chain is built from TRBV5-4 and TRBJ1-5; 9 bases are shared with TRBD1. V was clipped by 4 bases and J by 8 bases; unmatched bases: 7. CDR1 is SGHNT and CDR2 is YYREEE in the germline V gene (reference sequence). CDR3 length equals 14 residues. CDR3 DNA sequence: TGTGCCAGCAGCAGAACAGGGGGCTCGGAGCCCCAGCATTTT. As protein: CASSRTGGSEPQHF.

The gene calls are TRBV10-3 and TRBJ2-1, with D perhaps being TRBD1 or TRBD2 (5 bases each). Trimming pared 0 bases from V and 10 bases from J, leaving 10 bases between. Germline CDR1 is ENHRY and CDR2 is SYGVKD. The CDR3 runs 13 residues. CDR3 DNA sequence: TGTGCCATCAGTGAGTCGAGATGGGGGGAGCAGTTCTTC. It yields the protein CAISESRWGEQFF.

This chain links TRBV29-1 with TRBJ2-7; 10 nucleotides match TRBD1. CDR1 and CDR2 from the germline V gene are SQVTM and ANQGSEA. V dropped 6 bases and J dropped 4; count of bases not matched to a gene: 6. CDR3 length: 13 residues. The CDR3: CSVRQGANYEQYF. For the CDR3, the DNA is TGCAGCGTACGACAGGGGGCTAATTACGAGCAGTACTTC.

The rearrangement joins TRBV6-5 to TRBJ1-2, with 10 nucleotides matching TRBD1. The CDR3 has 15 amino acids. The V and J ends lost 6 bases and 4 bases, in that order; junction bases with no gene match: 8. Per the germline V gene, CDR1 is MNHEY and CDR2 is SVGAGI. The CDR3: CASSWGQGSPYGYTF. The DNA for the CDR3 is TGTGCCAGCAGCTGGGGACAGGGGAGTCCCTATGGCTACACCTTC.

This clone was recorded a few times. The chain has TRBV27 and TRBJ1-6; tentatively, D is TRBD1 (5 bases). From germline, CDR1 is MNHEY and CDR2 SMNVEV (reference sequence). Trimming left V 11 bases short and J 4 bases short, with 12 bases between. CDR3 length equals 13 residues. CDR3 sequence reads: CAGATAYNSPLHF. DNA for the CDR3: TGTGCCGGGGCGACGGCGTATAATTCACCCCTCCACTTT.

This sequence joins TRBV7-2 and TRBJ2-3, with D perhaps TRBD1 or TRBD2 (5 bases each). CDR1 and CDR2 from the germline V gene are SGHTA and FQGNSA. This CDR3 is 13 amino acids long. The V end was cut by 5 bases, the J end by 5 bases, with 11 bases between. The CDR3 loop is CASSPGTGDTQYF. CDR3 DNA sequence: TGTGCCAGCAGCCCTGGGACGGGAGATACGCAGTATTTT.

The chain uses TRBV27 and TRBJ2-1, with D perhaps TRBD2 (6 bases). Trimming removed 5 bases at V and 7 bases at J, with 18 bases between. The CDR3 is 15 amino acids. Looked up from germline, CDR1 is MNHEY and CDR2 is SMNVEV (reference sequence). CDR3 in DNA: TGTGCCAGCAGTGCCCTAGCGAGGAGAGGGAATGAGCAGTTCTTC. As protein: CASSALARRGNEQFF.

This clone has just one count. This chain connects TRBV7-2 to TRBJ2-1; 10 positions match TRBD2. CDR1 is SGHTA, CDR2 FQGNSA, per germline. The CDR3 loop spans 17 amino acids. With 1 base clipped from V and 7 bases from J, the junction kept 10 bases outside the gene matches. CDR3 loop: CASSLGIAGGNGNEQFF. The CDR3 DNA reads as TGTGCCAGCAGCTTAGGGATAGCGGGGGGAAACGGGAATGAGCAGTTCTTC. Full variable domain (remainder filled in from reference TRBV7-2 and TRBJ2-1): GAGVSQSPSNKVTEKGKDVELRCDPISGHTALYWYRQSLGQGLEFLIYFQGNSAPDKSGLPSDRFSAERTGGSVSTLTIQRTQQEDSAVYLCASSLGIAGGNGNEQFFGPGTRLTVL.

The chain is built from TRBV7-2 and TRBJ2-7, with 9 bases matching TRBD2. This CDR3 spans 14 amino acids. V lost 2 bases and J lost 4; bases outside the gene matches: 3. Germline values: CDR1 SGHTA, CDR2 FQGNSA. Here the CDR3 reads CASSLLAGTYEQYF. DNA for the CDR3: TGTGCCAGCAGCTTACTAGCGGGAACTTACGAGCAGTACTTC.

The chain combines TRBV7-9 with TRBJ1-2, with TRBD1 matching 8 bases. There are 17 residues in the CDR3. Germline CDR1 SEHNR, CDR2 FQNEAQ (reference sequence). The V segment lost 2 bases and the J segment 0 bases; nucleotides outside the gene matches: 8. The CDR3 DNA reads TGTGCCAGCAGCTTACGTCACGGACAGGGCTCTAACTATGGCTACACCTTC. Translation: CASSLRHGQGSNYGYTF.

The chain carries TRBV7-9 and TRBJ1-2; weak D call: TRBD1 (5 bases). Per the germline V gene, CDR1 is SEHNR and CDR2 is FQNEAQ (reference sequence). Between the trimmed V and J ends, which lost 3 bases and 0 bases, there was a span of 17 bases. This CDR3 region has 17 residues. In DNA, the CDR3 is TGTGCCAGCAGCTTCGAGGTGGGGGATAGGGCTAACTATGGCTACACCTTC. Amino acid sequence: CASSFEVGDRANYGYTF.

This chain joins TRBV27 and TRBJ1-1; possibly TRBD1 for D (6 bases). The CDR3 loop spans 13 amino acids. V shed 3 bases and J shed 3 bases, with 8 bases lying between them. CDR1 is MNHEY, CDR2 SMNVEV, per germline (reference sequence). CDR3 sequence reads: CASSFGGHTEAFF. DNA of the CDR3: TGTGCCAGCAGTTTCGGGGGCCACACTGAAGCTTTCTTT.

This clone was counted between two and nine times. The V and J genes are TRBV7-2 and TRBJ1-4; weak D call: TRBD1 (5 bases). This CDR3 is 14 amino acids long. The V gene's germline CDR1 is SGHTA and CDR2 FQGNSA. V dropped 1 base and J dropped 11 bases, with 14 bases sitting between them. The CDR3 DNA follows: TGTGCCAGCAGCTTAGGGGTAGGGAAGGGGAAACTGTTTTTT. Protein product: CASSLGVGKGKLFF.

The chain links TRBV21-1 to TRBJ1-6. TRBV21-1 is annotated as a pseudogene. The CDR3 has 16 residues. The CDR3 reads CASKRGLRGRDSPLHF. The CDR3 DNA follows: TGTGCCAGCAAGAGGGGGTTGAGGGGGAGGGATTCACCCCTCCACTTT.

The chain employs TRBV6-5 and TRBJ1-2, with a weak D call TRBD1 (6 bases). Germline V CDR1 and CDR2: MNHEY, SVGAGI. The CDR3 has 13 residues. Trimming shortened V by 6 bases and J by 1 base, and 9 bases separated the two germline ends. The CDR3 region is CASSTGSNYGYTF. The CDR3 region has the DNA TGTGCCAGCAGCACAGGGAGTAACTATGGCTACACCTTC.

The gene calls are TRBV29-1 and TRBJ2-7, with D tentatively TRBD1 or TRBD2 (5 bases each). Per germline, CDR1 SQVTM and CDR2 ANQGSEA. The germline V and J ends were trimmed by 5 bases and 4 bases, with 15 bases remaining between them. CDR3 length equals 13 residues. CDR3 sequence: CSVRDDPRYEQYF. The CDR3 DNA reads TGCAGCGTTCGGGACGACCCAAGGTACGAGCAGTACTTC.

This clone was detected a few times. In DNA form, the CDR3 reads TGTGCCAGCGGCGCTAGGAGCAATCAGCCCCAGCATTTT. Translation: CASGARSNQPQHF. The chain joins TRBV6-5 to TRBJ1-5; D gene ambiguous. Trimming removed 8 bases at V and 1 base at J, with 9 bases between. CDR3 size: 13 residues. The germline CDR1 and CDR2 sequences are MNHEY and SVGAGI.